This T cell receptor beta chain was captured in a study of high-grade serous ovarian cancer treatment subgroups (dated by TCRdb to the early 2020s). Broadly, across the study: Sequencing yielded a mean of approximately 15,000 reads and some 7,500 unique TCR beta rearrangements per sample. One primary tumor sample and two metastatic tumor samples were contributed by each patient, so that fewer than 95 samples were obtained in total. The study examined TCR beta repertoires in high-grade serous ovarian cancer patients who were grouped under a laparoscopic triage algorithm by complete gross resection or by neoadjuvant chemotherapy response. The cohort comprised 30 or so patients: about 10 with no residual disease after primary surgery (R0), about 10 excellent NACT responders, and about 10 poor NACT responders. Study-level results and caveats: The TCR repertoire analyses centered on CDR3, and CDR1 and CDR2 were not analyzed. Repertoire similarity between tumors of the same patient ranged about 0.095 to 0.79, whereas almost no similarity was seen between different patients. TCR clonal relatedness correlated positively with neoantigen level and, by trend, with copy number variation and mutation load from whole-genome sequencing. Because bulk tumor TCR sequencing provided no spatial information, insight into HGSC tumor complexity and diversity was limited.

This clone was found a few times. The specificity of this receptor is unknown. Per-base qualities were not stored, and no clone one base away is much larger. Tumor samples were collected prior to definitive surgery or chemotherapy. Genomic DNA was extracted by the MD Anderson Biospecimen Extraction Resource, and TCR sequencing was done by the MD Anderson Cancer Genomics Laboratory. The CDR1 and CDR2 encoded by the germline V gene are SNHLY and FYNNEI. V is clipped by 5 bases and J by 4 bases, and the sequence between their germline boundaries is 14 bases long. There are 14 amino acids in the CDR3, from cysteine to phenylalanine inclusive. The read is trimmed to its CDR3 DNA, 42 bases read in frame from base 1. High-throughput TCR profiling via ImmunoSEQ was performed on the 90 or so tumor samples. For the original study's pipeline: Richness (unique productive sequences), clonality, evenness and relatedness were included as repertoire diversity metrics, and similarity between samples was assessed with the Bhattacharyya coefficient. A sensitivity analysis excluded TCRs with fewer than two reads and gave consistent conclusions. TCRdb took over this immuneACCESS table, retaining in-frame rearrangements with V and J assigned. Such tables are incomplete; in checked studies, under half of the missing clones stem from an unresolved V gene, and the remainder is unexplained. V and J calls and clone size come straight from that table; D and trimming were deduced from the DNA. Counted in this sample were several thousand clones; around 85% of them appeared once. The ten largest make up roughly 1.8% of the sample.

The sequence was obtained from a human donor with high-grade serous ovarian cancer. The specimen was tumor tissue. This chain joins TRBV2 to TRBJ1-1, with a tentative D gene TRBD1 over 5 matching bases. The CDR3 here reads CASSIQVAITEAFF. The DNA reads TGTGCCAGCAGTATACAGGTGGCGATCACTGAAGCTTTCTTT.